Listed below are T cell receptor beta chains from one sample, sequenced in a study of cytomegalovirus exposure and HLA in healthy donors. Data came from immunoSEQ multiplex PCR; TCRdb stores just in-frame clones and leaves some out. The sample consists of about 190,000 clones, roughly four fifths of them appearing once. The sequenced sample consisted of PBMCs. Receptor source: a woman aged 25 to 45 in good health and CMV-seropositive. Each CDR3 is given with its conserved first and last residue. The D gene is left open where the match is weak. Expanded clones are given a class, and other clones once, few, many or no size at all.

>TRBV7-9|15|TRBJ1-2|NA|TRBD1
CASSSIRQGNYGYTF
TGTGCCAGCAGCTCCATTAGACAGGGGAACTATGGCTACACCTTC
>TRBV12-5|15|TRBJ2-3|NA|NA
CASGLVTAGTDTQYF
TGTGCTAGTGGTTTGGTCACGGCGGGCACAGATACGCAGTATTTT
>TRBV28|13|TRBJ1-5|NA|TRBD1
CASRDRVHQPQHF
TGTGCCAGCAGGGACAGGGTTCATCAGCCCCAGCATTTT
>TRBV2|14|TRBJ1-5|NA|TRBD1
CASKGTGESQPQHF
TGTGCCAGCAAGGGGACAGGGGAGAGTCAGCCCCAGCATTTT
>TRBV28|14|TRBJ2-1|NA|NA
CASRPQGLYNEQFF
TGTGCCAGCAGGCCGCAGGGCCTCTACAATGAGCAGTTCTTC
>TRBV15|12|TRBJ2-7|once|NA
CATAVGGYEQYF
TGTGCCACGGCAGTCGGCGGCTACGAGCAGTACTTC
>TRBV28|15|TRBJ2-2|NA|TRBD1
CASAQTGVGTGELFF
TGTGCCAGCGCCCAGACAGGGGTCGGCACCGGGGAGCTGTTTTTT
>TRBV10-1|16|TRBJ1-5|NA|TRBD1
CASTLRPGGWNQPQHF
TGCGCCAGCACCCTAAGACCAGGGGGCTGGAATCAGCCCCAGCATTTT
>TRBV28|14|TRBJ2-7|NA|TRBD2
CASSRRLAVYEQYF
TGTGCCAGCAGTCGCCGACTAGCGGTATACGAGCAGTACTTC
>TRBV7-2|16|TRBJ2-1|NA|TRBD2
CASSLAGGISYNEQFF
TGTGCCAGCAGCTTAGCGGGGGGGATCTCCTACAATGAGCAGTTCTTC
>TRBV11-2|15|TRBJ2-7|NA|TRBD1
CASSPSGQGSYEQYF
TGTGCCAGCAGCCCTTCGGGACAGGGGTCCTACGAGCAGTACTTC
>TRBV7-2|14|TRBJ2-7|NA|NA
CASSLRPSAYEQYF
TGTGCCAGCAGCTTACGGCCTAGCGCCTACGAGCAGTACTTC
>TRBV7-6|15|TRBJ1-1|few|NA
CASSPRTDQNTEAFF
TGTGCCAGCAGCCCCCGGACAGACCAGAACACTGAAGCTTTCTTT
>TRBV19|13|TRBJ2-7|NA|NA
CASSMGLPYEQYF
TGTGCCAGTAGCATGGGCCTCCCCTACGAGCAGTACTTC
>TRBV9|16|TRBJ1-2|NA|TRBD1
CASLPGGDRGDYGYTF
TGTGCCAGCCTACCGGGGGGGGACAGGGGGGACTATGGCTACACCTTC
>TRBV19|15|TRBJ1-1|NA|NA
CASSIDSTAKTEAFF
TGTGCCAGTAGTATCGATTCGACAGCCAAGACTGAAGCTTTCTTT
>TRBV7-2|15|TRBJ2-7|NA|NA
CASSLEEGRTYEQYF
TGTGCCAGCAGCTTAGAAGAGGGTAGGACCTACGAGCAGTACTTC
>TRBV6-6|15|TRBJ2-1|few|NA
CASSYSPEANNEQFF
TGTGCCAGCAGTTACTCACCGGAGGCGAACAATGAGCAGTTCTTC
>TRBV28|14|TRBJ2-7|few|NA
CASSLSALIYEQYF
TGTGCCAGCAGTTTATCTGCCCTAATCTACGAGCAGTACTTC
>TRBV15|16|TRBJ2-7|NA|TRBD1
CATSRGRTGGPYEQYF
TGTGCCACCAGCAGAGGCAGGACAGGGGGACCCTACGAGCAGTACTTC
>TRBV15|17|TRBJ1-2|NA|NA
CATSRESGVGRAYGYTF
TGTGCCACCAGCAGAGAGTCGGGAGTCGGCAGGGCCTATGGCTACACCTTC
>TRBV5-1|14|TRBJ2-7|many|NA
CASSLRSGAYEQYF
TGCGCCAGCAGCTTGCGGAGCGGAGCCTACGAGCAGTACTTC
>TRBV19|13|TRBJ2-3|NA|NA
CASSIALTDTQYF
TGTGCCAGTAGTATAGCCCTTACAGATACGCAGTATTTT
>TRBV2|13|TRBJ2-5|NA|TRBD1
CASRQGAQETQYF
TGTGCCAGCAGACAGGGGGCGCAAGAGACCCAGTACTTC
>TRBV7-9|16|TRBJ2-3|few|NA
CASSSGLSSGTDTQYF
TGTGCCAGCAGTTCAGGTTTGTCTAGCGGCACAGATACGCAGTATTTT
>TRBV28|17|TRBJ1-1|NA|NA
CASRLMVGDYLNTEAFF
TGTGCCAGCAGACTGATGGTTGGGGACTATTTGAACACTGAAGCTTTCTTT
>TRBV7-2|14|TRBJ2-3|NA|NA
CASSLPGRTDTQYF
TGTGCCAGCAGCCTCCCAGGGCGCACAGATACGCAGTATTTT
>TRBV13|14|TRBJ2-4|NA|TRBD2
CASKVLAGENIQYF
TGTGCCAGCAAGGTTCTAGCGGGAGAAAACATTCAGTACTTC
>TRBV4-1|15|TRBJ2-7|NA|TRBD1
CASSQQDRGLYEQYF
TGCGCCAGCAGCCAACAGGACAGGGGGCTCTACGAGCAGTACTTC